The sequence of this T cell receptor (beta chain) was determined in a study of tissue T cells after allogeneic stem cell transplantation. Turning to the study itself: Steroid-refractory graft-versus-host disease after allogeneic hematopoietic cell transplant qualified adults for prospective research-autopsy enrollment. Several unmodified and three CD34-selected T-cell-depleted grafts went to graft-versus-host disease patients. Whole-study findings and limits: Anatomically similar tissues had similar TCR repertoires within each patient. Few T cell clones were shared across patients, but motif clusters showed tissue-specific shared signatures.

TCRdb keeps only in-frame clones here, not all; method: immunoSEQ multiplex PCR. Of 35,000 to 50,000 clones listed, around nine tenths are singletons. In germline, CDR1 is LGHNA, CDR2 YSLEER. With 2 bases clipped from V and 0 bases from J, the junction kept 1 base outside the gene matches. CDR3 length: 15 residues. Of note for this clone: Its matching antigen is unknown.

The gene calls are TRBV4-3 and TRBJ2-7, with 10 bases identical to TRBD2. The TCR sequence derives from a woman aged 35-75 years who later had graft-versus-host disease after an allogeneic stem cell transplant. The source was blood, collected before transplantation. CDR3 DNA sequence: TGCGCCAGCAGCCAACTAGCGGGAGTCTCCTACGAGCAGTACTTC. It yields the protein CASSQLAGVSYEQYF.